The entry that follows covers one T cell receptor (beta chain) sequence. The target antigen is unknown. This sample is drawn from a study of T cell repertoires in cytomegalovirus infection. Across the whole study: An indication of both CMV infection and matching HLA type came from public TCR beta signatures.

With 6 bases removed from V and 4 bases from J, the gap between germline ends came to 15 bases. This CDR3 region has 14 residues. Germline CDR1 SNHLY, CDR2 FYNNEI. General study points: Pooled public TCR beta family frequency picked out CMV carriers with the relevant HLA. Predominance within the ex vivo response was attributable to HLA-C-restricted CMV-specific TCR beta clonotypes.

In TCRdb, the reads were re-called with MiXCR into one record per CDR3 protein. In the table there are some 180,000 distinct CDR3 sequences, approximately 18% of which are singletons. The J gene is TRBJ1-2, the V gene TRBV2, with D perhaps matching TRBD1 (6 bases). The sequence was collected from a human donor in good health (CMV status not recorded). Some clones in this sample may be carry-over from other donors' samples. The sample was CD8+ T cells from PBMCs. The CDR3 coding sequence is TGTGCCAGCAGCTTTGACAGGTCCCTCTATGGCTACACCTTC. It translates to CASSFDRSLYGYTF.